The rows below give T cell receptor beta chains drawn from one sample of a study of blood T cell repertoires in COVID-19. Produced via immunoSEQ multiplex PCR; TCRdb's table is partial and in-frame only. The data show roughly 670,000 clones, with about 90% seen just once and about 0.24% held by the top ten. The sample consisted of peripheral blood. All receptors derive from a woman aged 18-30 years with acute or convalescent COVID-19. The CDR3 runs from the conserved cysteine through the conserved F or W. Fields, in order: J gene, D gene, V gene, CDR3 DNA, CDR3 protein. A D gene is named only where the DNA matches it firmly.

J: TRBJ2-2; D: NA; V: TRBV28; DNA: TGTGCCAGCAGTCCCACAGGGTCCACCGGGGAGCTGTTTTTT; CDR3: CASSPTGSTGELFF
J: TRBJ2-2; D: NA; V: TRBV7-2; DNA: TGTGCCAGCAGCTTAGATTTGATGGGCCCGAACACCGGGGAGCTGTTTTTT; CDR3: CASSLDLMGPNTGELFF
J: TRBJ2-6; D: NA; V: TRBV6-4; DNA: TGTGCCAGCAGTGACTCGACTGCCTCTGGGGCCAACGTCCTGACTTTC; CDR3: CASSDSTASGANVLTF
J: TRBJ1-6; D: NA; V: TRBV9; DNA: TGTGCCAGCAGCGTAGATGGTGAGGTACCCTATAATTCACCCCTCCACTTT; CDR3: CASSVDGEVPYNSPLHF
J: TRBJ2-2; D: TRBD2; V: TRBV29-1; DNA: TGCAGCGTGGGGAGCGGGGGCACCGGGGAGCTGTTTTTT; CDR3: CSVGSGGTGELFF
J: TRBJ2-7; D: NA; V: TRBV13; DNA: TGTGCCAGCAGCGACTCCCCGGGGGGCCGATACGAGCAGTACTTC; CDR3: CASSDSPGGRYEQYF
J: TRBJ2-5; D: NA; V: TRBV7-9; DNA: TGTGCCAGCAGCACAGGGACCACCCAAGAGACCCAGTACTTC; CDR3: CASSTGTTQETQYF
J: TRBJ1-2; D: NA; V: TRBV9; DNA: TGTGCCAGCAGCGTAGGGAGCAGTTATGGCTACACCTTC; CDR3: CASSVGSSYGYTF
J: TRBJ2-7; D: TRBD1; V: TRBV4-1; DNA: TGCGCCAGCAGCCAAACGGGACAGGGGTCCTACGAGCAGTACTTC; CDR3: CASSQTGQGSYEQYF
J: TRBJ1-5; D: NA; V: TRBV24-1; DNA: TGTGCCACCAGTGATGGCCGGGGATATAGCAATCAGCCCCAGCATTTT; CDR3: CATSDGRGYSNQPQHF